What follows are 21 T cell receptor beta chains derived from one specimen sequenced in a study of blood T cell repertoires in COVID-19. The table came from immunoSEQ multiplex PCR; TCRdb's copy has only in-frame clones and leaves some out. The sample consists of a few hundred thousand clones, more than 70% of them appearing once. Specimen: PBMCs or T cells enriched from blood (not recorded which). These receptors all come from a middle-aged man in a cohort exposed to, infected with or recovered from COVID-19 (not recorded which).

Points on this clone: Other DNA sequences within the sample encode an identical CDR3. The CDR3 DNA reads TGTGCCAGCAGGTTGGGGGCTAGCAATCAGCCCCAGCATTTT. This translates into CASRLGASNQPQHF. J is TRBJ1-5 and V is TRBV7-8; TRBD1 is a possible D gene (6 bases). Germline V gene sequence: CDR1 SGHVS, CDR2 FQNEAQ. The CDR3 length is 14 residues. Trimming took off 6 bases at V and 0 bases at J, with 9 bases between the two ends.

V and J are TRBV30 and TRBJ1-3, with 8 bases lining up with TRBD1. Unmatched junction bases numbered 4, after V lost 0 bases and J lost 6 bases. Germline V gene sequence: CDR1 GTSNPN, CDR2 SVGIG (reference sequence). The CDR3 runs to 14 residues. The CDR3 DNA is TGTGCCTGGAGTGTTGCCAGGGGGCAAAACACCATATATTTT. Amino acids: CAWSVARGQNTIYF.

This clone has a handful of counts. The genes are TRBV25-1 and TRBJ2-7; 10 bases fit TRBD1. Germline assignment: CDR1 MGHDK and CDR2 SYGVNS. The CDR3 totals 13 residues. The trim removed 6 bases at V and 1 base at J, leaving 0 bases unmatched. Here the CDR3 DNA reads TGTGCCAGCAGGGGACAGGGGTCCTACGAGCAGTACTTC. Encoded protein: CASRGQGSYEQYF.

The genes are TRBV7-2 and TRBJ1-1; D perhaps matches TRBD1 (5 bases). The germline V gene encodes CDR1 SGHTA and CDR2 FQGNSA. CDR3 size: 13 residues. Trimming left V 6 bases short and J 2 bases short, with 10 bases between. The CDR3 DNA reads TGTGCCAGCAGTTGGGGCAGCAACACTGAAGCTTTCTTT. Its translation: CASSWGSNTEAFF.

J is TRBJ1-4 and V is TRBV6-5, with 10 bases lining up with TRBD1. With V trimmed by 4 bases and J by 5 bases, 4 bases remained unmatched. Germline CDR1 and CDR2: MNHEY and SVGAGI. The CDR3 runs 15 residues. The CDR3 nucleotides read TGTGCCAGCAGTTGGACAGGGGGGCAAAATGAAAAACTGTTTTTT. Encoded protein: CASSWTGGQNEKLFF.

The rearrangement uses TRBV5-1 and TRBJ2-7; 13 positions agree with TRBD2. The CDR3 has 17 amino acids. V was clipped by 4 bases and J by 3 bases; unmatched bases: 10. Germline V CDR1 and CDR2: SGHRS, YFSETQ. The CDR3 loop is CASSLGLAGDGIYEQYF. The CDR3 DNA reads TGCGCCAGCAGCCTCGGACTAGCGGGAGACGGTATCTACGAGCAGTACTTC. The full variable domain, completed using reference TRBV5-1 and TRBJ2-7, is KAGVTQTPRYLIKTRGQQVTLSCSPISGHRSVSWYQQTPGQGLQFLFEYFSETQRNKGNFPGRFSGRQFSNSRSEMNVSTLELGDSALYLCASSLGLAGDGIYEQYFGPGTRLTVT.

The chain employs TRBV11-3 and TRBJ2-2, with 8 bases lining up with TRBD2. CDR3 length: 15 amino acids. Germline V CDR1 and CDR2: SGHNT, YENEEA. The V and J ends lost 5 bases and 6 bases, in that order; junction bases with no gene match: 8. The CDR3 DNA is TGTGCCAGCAGCAGTAGCGGGACCGTTGCCGGGGAGCTGTTTTTT. Translation gives CASSSSGTVAGELFF.

The rearrangement joins TRBV3-1 (or the pseudogene TRBV3-2) to TRBJ2-1; 8 nucleotides match TRBD2. Germline CDR1 reads LGHDT; CDR2 reads YNNKEL (reference sequence). J was trimmed by 7 bases and V by 5 bases; bases with no gene match: 10. The CDR3 runs to 15 residues. The CDR3 reads CASSKTSAKGNEQFF. The CDR3 DNA reads as TGTGCCAGCAGCAAGACTAGCGCCAAAGGGAATGAGCAGTTCTTC.

The rearrangement joins TRBV6-5 to TRBJ1-2; 10 bases agree with TRBD1. This CDR3 is 13 amino acids long. CDR1 is MNHEY, CDR2 SVGAGI, per germline. J lost 7 bases, V lost 5 bases, and 4 bases had no gene match. Written as DNA, the CDR3 is TGTGCCAGCAGTCTCCGGACAGGGGGTGGCTACACCTTC. It codes for CASSLRTGGGYTF.

This clone has only one observation. The chain carries TRBV7-6 and TRBJ1-2; D is unresolved. The CDR3 is 13 residues long. V was shortened by 5 bases and J by 0 bases, with 7 bases between the two germline ends. Germline CDR1 reads SGHVS; CDR2 reads FNYEAQ. CDR3 in amino acids: CASSPQPNYGYTF. The CDR3 DNA reads TGTGCCAGCAGCCCACAGCCTAACTATGGCTACACCTTC.

The chain recombines TRBV7-9 with TRBJ1-2, with D perhaps matching TRBD1 (5 bases). CDR3 size: 13 residues. Per germline, CDR1 SEHNR and CDR2 FQNEAQ (reference sequence). V lost 1 base and J lost 5, with 8 bases in between. DNA for the CDR3: TGTGCCAGCAGCTTAGTGCGGGGGTATGGCTACACCTTC. This gives the protein CASSLVRGYGYTF.

The chain recombines TRBV5-1 with TRBJ1-3; D remains unclear. The CDR3 totals 15 residues. V lost 0 bases and J 0 bases, leaving 7 bases between the germline ends. CDR1 is SGHRS, CDR2 YFSETQ, per germline. The chain's CDR3 is CASSLEQSSGNTIYF. The CDR3 DNA reads as TGCGCCAGCAGCTTGGAACAAAGCTCTGGAAACACCATATATTTT.

This chain uses TRBV5-4 with TRBJ1-2; 7 bases map to TRBD1. Unmatched junction bases numbered 4, after V lost 5 bases and J lost 0 bases. Looked up from germline, CDR1 is SGHNT and CDR2 is YYREEE (reference sequence). The CDR3 covers 14 residues. The DNA for the CDR3 is TGTGCCAGCAGACCTGACAGGGCTAACTATGGCTACACCTTC. Protein sequence: CASRPDRANYGYTF.

The chain employs TRBV28 and TRBJ2-2; possibly TRBD2 for D (6 bases). This CDR3 comprises 15 residues. Deletions cut 6 bases from V and 0 bases from J, with 11 bases between. CDR1 MDHEN and CDR2 SYDVKM come from the germline V gene. CDR3 DNA: TGTGCCAGCAGCCACGGGAGTACGAACACCGGGGAGCTGTTTTTT. Its protein product is CASSHGSTNTGELFF.

The chain recombines TRBV21-1 with TRBJ2-7; the table names TRBD1, a call not compared with the DNA. TRBV21-1 corresponds to a pseudogene. The CDR3 contains 14 residues. CDR3 nucleotide sequence: TGTGCCAGCAGCATCGAAGGGGGCGGTTACGAGCAGTACTTC. Translation gives CASSIEGGGYEQYF.

The rearrangement joins TRBV19 to TRBJ2-5, with TRBD1 identical over 7 bases. Germline V lookup: CDR1 LNHDA, CDR2 SQIVND (reference sequence). J was trimmed by 1 base and V by 3 bases; bases with no gene match: 8. CDR3 size: 16 residues. CDR3 in amino acids: CASSIRMGQPQETQYF. The CDR3 DNA reads TGTGCCAGTAGTATTAGGATGGGACAGCCCCAAGAGACCCAGTACTTC.

The J gene is TRBJ2-5, the V gene TRBV7-8, with 8 bases aligning to TRBD2. CDR1 and CDR2 from the germline V gene are SGHVS and FQNEAQ. V lost 6 bases and J lost 4; bases outside the gene matches: 13. The CDR3 is 16 residues long. The CDR3 DNA reads TGTGCCAGCAGTGGGAGGGCTGCGGGAGGATTAGAGACCCAGTACTTC. This gives the protein CASSGRAAGGLETQYF.

The gene calls are TRBV28 and TRBJ2-6, with 8 bases identical to TRBD1. The germline V gene has CDR1 MDHEN and CDR2 SYDVKM. The ends lost 6 bases at V and 0 bases at J; junction bases unmatched: 7. The CDR3 is 17 residues long. In DNA, the CDR3 is TGTGCCAGCAGCCCCACAGGGGGAAGCTCTGGGGCCAACGTCCTGACTTTC. This sequence encodes CASSPTGGSSGANVLTF.

The chain combines TRBV2 with TRBJ2-7; 7 positions agree with TRBD2. Germline values: CDR1 SNHLY, CDR2 FYNNEI. Losses at the gene ends were 10 bases for V and 3 bases for J; bases not matched to a gene: 12. The CDR3 covers 14 residues. CDR3 nucleotide sequence: TGTGCCACCCTAGGGGTGACTAGCAACTACGAGCAGTACTTC. As protein: CATLGVTSNYEQYF.

This clone was found a few times. The genes are TRBV11-3 and TRBJ2-1; 8 bases fit TRBD2. The CDR3 consists of 15 residues. Looked up from germline, CDR1 is SGHNT and CDR2 is YENEEA. With V trimmed by 4 bases and J by 2 bases, 4 bases remained unmatched. The CDR3 protein is CASSYSGIPYNEQFF. DNA for the CDR3: TGTGCCAGCAGCTATAGCGGGATTCCCTACAATGAGCAGTTCTTC.

CDR3 loop: CASRFSNQPQHF. The CDR3 coding sequence is TGTGCCAGCAGGTTTTCAAATCAGCCCCAGCATTTT. The chain combines TRBV6-5 with TRBJ1-5; D is ambiguous. Germline CDR1 and CDR2: MNHEY and SVGAGI. CDR3 size: 12 residues. The ends were cut back, 6 bases at V and 4 bases at J, with 7 bases in the middle.